This T cell receptor beta chain is drawn from a study of blood T cell repertoires in COVID-19. The overall study: COVID-19 samples from acute and convalescent phases originated in the United States, Italy and Spain. The cDNA or gDNA used as material had been derived from T cells, B-cell-depleted T cells, or PBMCs.

Germline values: CDR1 MNHNS, CDR2 SASEGT. The CDR3 has 17 amino acids. Trimming removed 1 base from V and 4 bases from J; junction bases left unmatched: 5. In the original workflow: Reference gene primer amplification gave nucleated cell count estimates. Only in-frame clones appear in the TCRdb table, and some are missing; sequencing was by immunoSEQ multiplex PCR. The V and J calls and clone size come from that table; D and trimming were worked out from the DNA. This table holds about 62,000 clones, around 80% found once. V is TRBV6-1 and J is TRBJ2-3; 13 nucleotides match TRBD2. Specimen: peripheral blood. The sequence was collected from a man aged 55 to 70 with acute or convalescent COVID-19. The CDR3 nucleotides read TGTGCCAGCAGTGAAGGAGGGACTAGCGGGAACGCAGATACGCAGTATTTT. It yields the protein CASSEGGTSGNADTQYF.